A selection of T cell receptor beta chains follows, all from one sample in a study of OX40 agonist ivuxolimab in advanced cancers. Assay: immunoSEQ multiplex PCR; the TCRdb copy retains only in-frame clones and omits some. The sample lists some 120,000 clones, around 90% seen once, with about 0.81% in the top ten. Sequenced here: CD4+ or CD8+ T cells sorted from blood, sampled in a trial of the OX40 agonist ivuxolimab. All receptors derive from an adult with an advanced solid tumor such as melanoma, head and neck, liver or kidney cancer. Both conserved end residues are part of each CDR3. The D gene is left open where the match is weak. Size is stated for part of the rows, as once, few or many counts, or as a class when the clone is expanded.

v_call	j_call	clone_size	d_call	cdr3_aa	cdr3_nt
TRBV7-9	TRBJ2-3	once	.	CASSFEGRGSTDTQYF	TGTGCCAGCAGCTTTGAGGGAAGAGGGAGCACAGATACGCAGTATTTT
TRBV6-6	TRBJ1-1	.	.	CASSRNRAMNTEAFF	TGTGCCAGCAGTCGAAACAGGGCTATGAACACTGAAGCTTTCTTT
TRBV7-3	TRBJ2-7	.	TRBD1	CASSLLPDRGYEQYF	TGTGCCAGCAGCTTATTGCCCGACAGGGGCTACGAGCAGTACTTC
TRBV19	TRBJ2-7	.	TRBD1	CASRKDRGGEQYF	TGTGCCAGTAGAAAAGACAGGGGGGGCGAGCAGTACTTC
TRBV5-6	TRBJ2-6	few	.	CASSSGGPGANVLTF	TGTGCCAGCAGCTCTGGGGGCCCTGGGGCCAACGTCCTGACTTTC
TRBV19	TRBJ2-5	.	TRBD1	CASSSGTGGETQYF	TGTGCCAGTAGTTCCGGGACAGGCGGGGAGACCCAGTACTTC
TRBV28	TRBJ1-2	.	TRBD1	CASRGTGAGALYGYTF	TGTGCCAGCAGAGGGACAGGGGCGGGGGCCCTCTATGGCTACACCTTC
TRBV19	TRBJ2-7	once	TRBD2	CASSLGLASSYEQYF	TGTGCCAGTAGTCTCGGACTAGCGAGCTCCTACGAGCAGTACTTC
TRBV4-1	TRBJ1-1	few	.	CASSRASLNTEAFF	TGCGCCAGCAGCCGGGCCTCCCTAAACACTGAAGCTTTCTTT
TRBV7-6	TRBJ2-7	.	TRBD2	CASSSPGGDHEQYF	TGTGCCAGCAGCTCTCCCGGGGGGGACCACGAGCAGTACTTC
TRBV7-3	TRBJ2-5	once	.	CASSLTGSGGTQYF	TGTGCCAGCAGCTTAACCGGGTCAGGAGGGACCCAGTACTTC
TRBV5-1	TRBJ2-1	once	.	CASSLGQGMLNEQFF	TGCGCCAGCAGCTTAGGCCAGGGGATGTTGAATGAGCAGTTCTTC
TRBV10-3	TRBJ2-3	.	TRBD1	CAISETRGRGDTQYF	TGTGCCATCAGTGAGACCAGGGGGCGCGGAGATACGCAGTATTTT
TRBV2	TRBJ2-7	.	.	CASSETWFYEQYF	TGTGCCAGCAGTGAGACTTGGTTCTACGAGCAGTACTTC
TRBV5-6	TRBJ1-4	.	TRBD1	CASSLSQGELLTNEKLFF	TGTGCCAGCAGCTTATCACAGGGGGAATTACTGACTAATGAAAAACTGTTTTTT
TRBV7-7	TRBJ2-1	.	TRBD2	CASSVGLAGPMEQFF	TGTGCTAGCAGCGTCGGACTAGCGGGACCTATGGAGCAGTTCTTC
TRBV30	TRBJ2-7	.	.	CAWSVSVQRQYF	TGTGCCTGGAGTGTCAGTGTACAGCGGCAGTACTTC
TRBV11-2	TRBJ2-4	.	TRBD2	CASSPLVGPKAGDKNIQYF	TGTGCCAGCAGCCCGTTAGTGGGACCTAAAGCGGGGGACAAAAACATTCAGTACTTC
TRBV19	TRBJ1-3	few	.	CASRVTSGNTIYF	TGTGCCAGTAGGGTAACCTCTGGAAACACCATATATTTT
TRBV2	TRBJ2-7	once	.	CASSVLNEQYF	TGTGCCAGCAGTGTCCTGAACGAGCAGTACTTC
TRBV29-1	TRBJ2-5	.	.	CSGQGRETQYF	TGCAGCGGGCAAGGGCGGGAGACCCAGTACTTC
TRBV15	TRBJ2-7	.	.	CATSRALEYEQYF	TGTGCCACCAGCAGAGCACTAGAGTACGAGCAGTACTTC
TRBV5-1	TRBJ2-3	.	TRBD2	CASSDVSGVAGGVTQYF	TGCGCCAGCTCCGATGTATCGGGGGTAGCGGGAGGAGTTACGCAGTATTTT
TRBV10-3	TRBJ2-7	.	.	CATRQVTYEQYF	TGTGCCACCAGACAGGTCACCTACGAGCAGTACTTC
TRBV6-5	TRBJ1-3	.	.	CASSYARHNTIYF	TGTGCCAGCAGTTACGCCAGACATAACACCATATATTTT
TRBV27	TRBJ1-2	.	TRBD1	CASTPRQGRYGYTF	TGTGCCAGCACACCGAGACAGGGCCGCTATGGCTACACCTTC
TRBV25-1	TRBJ2-7	.	TRBD2	CASSPGRGDEQYF	TGTGCCAGCAGTCCAGGGAGGGGCGACGAGCAGTACTTC
TRBV5-5	TRBJ2-3	.	TRBD2	CASSSPWREGPDF	TGTGCCAGCAGCTCCCCTTGGCGGGAGGGCCCGGATTTT
TRBV6-5	TRBJ1-2	.	.	CAVKRFRDGNYGYTF	TGTGCCGTCAAGAGGTTTAGGGACGGCAACTATGGCTACACCTTC
TRBV4-1	TRBJ1-4	.	.	CASSQVLGGEKLFF	TGCGCCAGCAGCCAGGTGCTAGGAGGGGAAAAACTGTTTTTT
TRBV2	TRBJ1-5	.	.	CASHRDYSNQPQHF	TGTGCCAGCCACCGGGACTATAGCAATCAGCCCCAGCATTTT
TRBV5-1	TRBJ2-7	.	.	CASSLLTLGSYEQYF	TGCGCCAGCAGCTTGTTGACTTTGGGCTCCTACGAGCAGTACTTC
TRBV19	TRBJ2-2	.	TRBD1	CASQQGAGTGELFF	TGTGCCAGTCAGCAGGGGGCTGGGACCGGGGAGCTGTTTTTT
TRBV2	TRBJ2-7	.	.	CASSEGGVINEQYF	TGTGCCAGCAGTGAAGGGGGAGTTATCAACGAGCAGTACTTC
TRBV7-9	TRBJ1-5	.	TRBD1	CASSLGQGAQPQHF	TGTGCCAGCAGCTTAGGACAGGGGGCTCAGCCCCAGCATTTT
TRBV19	TRBJ2-7	.	TRBD2	CASSIQAGGRNEQYF	TGTGCCAGTAGTATACAGGCGGGAGGTAGAAACGAGCAGTACTTC
TRBV18	TRBJ2-2	.	.	CASSPINRNTGELFF	TGTGCCAGCTCACCGATCAACAGGAACACCGGGGAGCTGTTTTTT
TRBV28	TRBJ1-4	.	.	CASSFYTDNEKLFF	TGTGCCAGCAGTTTCTATACGGATAATGAAAAACTGTTTTTT
TRBV9	TRBJ2-4	few	TRBD2	CASSGGTSGKNIQYF	TGTGCCAGCAGCGGGGGGACTAGCGGGAAAAACATTCAGTACTTC
TRBV19	TRBJ1-1	.	TRBD1	CASSPAGTGTNTEAFF	TGTGCCAGTAGTCCAGCGGGGACAGGGACGAACACTGAAGCTTTCTTT
TRBV4-1	TRBJ1-1	.	.	CASSQPNRESTEAFF	TGCGCCAGCAGCCAGCCAAACAGGGAATCCACTGAAGCTTTCTTT
TRBV11-2	TRBJ1-4	.	TRBD1	CASSLDRLVQGVGSNEKLFF	TGTGCCAGCAGCTTAGACAGATTAGTACAGGGGGTTGGGAGTAATGAAAAACTGTTTTTT